A selection of T cell receptor beta chains follows, all from one sample in a study of blood T cells in healthy people across ages. MiXCR, run by TCRdb on the 5' RACE reads, gives a single entry per CDR3 protein. Of approximately 820,000 distinct CDR3 sequences in the sample, around 42% were seen once. The sample was blood. The receptors come from a man aged 55-75 years in good health. CDR3s include the opening cysteine and the closing phenylalanine or tryptophan. The D gene is left open where the match is weak. The listing skips clone size in some rows; elsewhere it reads once, few, many or a size class.

d_call j_call v_call clone_size cdr3_aa cdr3_nt
NA TRBJ1-2 TRBV10-3 NA CAISEPAGGHYGYTF TGTGCCATCAGTGAGCCCGCCGGGGGGCACTATGGCTACACCTTC
NA TRBJ2-1 TRBV18 few CASSSKDGSSYNEQFF TGTGCCAGCTCCTCCAAGGACGGGAGCTCCTACAATGAGCAGTTCTTC
NA TRBJ1-4 TRBV5-1 NA CASSDRQANRPNEKLFF TGCGCCAGCAGCGACAGACAGGCCAACCGGCCGAATGAAAAACTGTTTTTT
TRBD2 TRBJ2-3 TRBV9 once CASNVAKPDIPGLAGIFTDTQYF TGTGCCAGCAACGTAGCGAAGCCCGACATCCCAGGACTAGCGGGGATATTCACAGATACGCAGTATTTT
NA TRBJ2-3 TRBV7-2 NA CASSPRQAGDTQYF TGTGCCAGCAGCCCTAGACAGGCGGGAGATACGCAGTATTTT
NA TRBJ2-3 TRBV5-4 NA CASSQMDGATDTQYF TGTGCCAGCAGCCAGATGGACGGGGCCACAGATACGCAGTATTTT
TRBD1 TRBJ2-7 TRBV7-6 NA CASSFEEGAEQYF TGTGCCAGCAGCTTCGAAGAGGGGGCCGAGCAGTACTTC
TRBD2 TRBJ2-7 TRBV9 NA CASSVEERGRSYEQYF TGTGCCAGCAGCGTAGAAGAGCGGGGGCGTTCCTACGAGCAGTACTTC
TRBD1 TRBJ2-7 TRBV6-6 NA CASRSTGGIDEQYF TGTGCCAGCAGAAGCACAGGGGGAATCGACGAGCAGTACTTC
NA TRBJ2-1 TRBV2 NA CASSPSRLATYNEQFF TGTGCCAGCAGTCCCTCCAGGCTGGCGACGTACAATGAGCAGTTCTTC
NA TRBJ2-3 TRBV6-6 NA CASSYGPGGDTDTQYF TGTGCCAGCAGTTACGGGCCTGGCGGGGACACAGATACGCAGTATTTT
NA TRBJ2-1 TRBV6-2/TRBV6-3 NA CASSSLRIGNEQFF TGTGCCAGCAGCTCCCTACGAATCGGGAATGAGCAGTTCTTC
NA TRBJ2-6 TRBV5-8 NA CASSSRRAAGANVLTF TGTGCCAGCAGCTCCCGACGGGCCGCTGGGGCCAACGTCCTGACTTTC
TRBD2 TRBJ2-1 TRBV9 NA CASSFGTSGGLGIGEQFF TGTGCCAGCAGCTTCGGGACTAGCGGGGGGCTCGGCATTGGTGAGCAGTTCTTC
TRBD2 TRBJ2-1 TRBV12-3/TRBV12-4 many CASRPTSGAYNEQFF TGTGCCAGCAGGCCTACTAGCGGGGCGTACAATGAGCAGTTCTTC
TRBD2 TRBJ2-7 TRBV7-8 NA CASSLGISGGVWTKYF TGTGCCAGCAGCTTAGGGATTAGCGGGGGCGTTTGGACCAAGTACTTC
NA TRBJ1-4 TRBV7-7 NA CASSGTPEKLFF TGTGCTAGCAGTGGGACACCCGAAAAACTGTTTTTT
NA TRBJ2-5 TRBV7-2 many CASSVRGTSLAETQYF TGTGCCAGCAGCGTTAGAGGCACTAGCCTGGCGGAGACCCAGTACTTC
NA TRBJ1-6 TRBV14 few CASSQETANSPLHF TGTGCCAGCAGCCAAGAGACAGCTAATTCACCCCTCCACTTT
TRBD2 TRBJ2-4 TRBV6-6 few CASSYSPTSGFDIQYF TGTGCCAGCAGTTACTCCCCAACTAGCGGGTTTGACATTCAGTACTTC
NA TRBJ1-5 TRBV7-8 NA CVSSLVSISNQPQHF TGTGTCAGCAGCTTAGTTTCAATTAGCAATCAGCCCCAGCATTTT
TRBD1 TRBJ1-1 TRBV24-1 once CATSDPGQGSTEAFF TGTGCCACCAGTGACCCGGGACAGGGATCCACTGAAGCTTTCTTT
NA TRBJ2-3 TRBV9 NA CASSVRSTWDTQYF TGTGCCAGCAGCGTACGCTCAACCTGGGATACGCAGTATTTT